The 26 T cell receptor beta chains reported below all come from one sample, sequenced in a study of shared clonotypes between healthy human individuals. TCRdb's copy holds only in-frame clones and misses some; the assay was immunoSEQ multiplex PCR. The sample lists around 2.1 million clones; around 95% were seen once. The specimen was naive CD4+ T cells sorted from blood. Noted subset: CD45RA+ positively selected. The receptors were sampled from a man aged 18 to 30 in good health.

V is TRBV10-3 and J is TRBJ2-2; D uncertain. Between the trimmed V and J ends, which lost 7 bases and 1 base, there was a span of 4 bases. The V gene's germline CDR1 is ENHRY and CDR2 SYGVKD. CDR3 length: 12 amino acids. As DNA, the CDR3 is TGTGCCATCACAGAGAACACCGGGGAGCTGTTTTTT. Encoded protein: CAITENTGELFF.

V and J are TRBV5-1 and TRBJ2-7, with TRBD1 identical over 9 bases. The trim removed 5 bases at V and 5 bases at J, leaving 5 bases unmatched. The CDR3 has 13 amino acids. The germline V gene has CDR1 SGHRS and CDR2 YFSETQ. The chain's CDR3 is CASRWDREDEQYF. The DNA of the CDR3 is TGCGCCAGCAGGTGGGACAGGGAGGACGAGCAGTACTTC.

This clone was found once. J is TRBJ1-6 and V is TRBV28; D is unclear. The CDR3 extends over 13 amino acids. Germline V CDR1 and CDR2: MDHEN, SYDVKM. V lost 4 bases and J lost 8, with 9 bases in between. The CDR3 nucleotides read TGTGCCAGCAGTTCTCAGATGGATTCACCCCTCCACTTT. Amino acid sequence: CASSSQMDSPLHF.

The chain carries TRBV7-3 and TRBJ2-3; D could derive from TRBD1 or TRBD2 (6 bases each). The CDR3 consists of 14 residues. The V and J ends lost 10 bases and 5 bases respectively, with 19 bases between them. Germline assignment: CDR1 SGHTA and CDR2 FQGTGA. CDR3 protein: CATHSGGKGDTQYF. The CDR3, as DNA: TGTGCCACCCATTCCGGGGGCAAGGGAGATACGCAGTATTTT.

The V and J genes are TRBV6-5 and TRBJ1-5; D gene unclear. Trimming pared 7 bases from V and 7 bases from J, leaving 14 bases between. The CDR3 spans 13 residues. Germline V gene sequence: CDR1 MNHEY, CDR2 SVGAGI. The CDR3 is CASTQAFGQPQHF. Here the CDR3 DNA reads TGTGCCAGCACCCAGGCCTTCGGCCAGCCCCAGCATTTT.

J is TRBJ2-7 and V is TRBV19; unclear D gene. Germline V CDR1 and CDR2: LNHDA, SQIVND (reference sequence). There are 16 residues in the CDR3. V was shortened by 4 bases and J by 1 base, with 17 bases between the two germline ends. In DNA form, the CDR3 reads TGTGCCAGTAGTAAACCTGAAGGAAGCGCTTCCTACGAGCAGTACTTC. Its translation: CASSKPEGSASYEQYF.

This clone has just one count. At one end the junction does not follow the germline gene, possibly because of a read error. The chain couples TRBV4-3 to TRBJ2-7; a possible D gene is TRBD1 (5 bases). Looked up from germline, CDR1 is LGHNA and CDR2 is YSLEER. This CDR3 spans 13 amino acids. This CDR3 reads CASSQEYGQGLQF. The CDR3 nucleotides are TGCGCCAGCAGCCAGGAGTACGGGCAGGGTCTACAATTC.

The rearrangement uses TRBV6-5 and TRBJ1-1; 9 bases are shared with TRBD1. Germline loops: CDR1 MNHEY, CDR2 SVGAGI. The CDR3 consists of 13 residues. The V segment lost 8 bases and the J segment 0 bases; nucleotides outside the gene matches: 1. CDR3: CASGTGLNTEAFF. Written as DNA, the CDR3 is TGTGCCAGCGGGACAGGGTTGAACACTGAAGCTTTCTTT.

The rearrangement links TRBV19 to TRBJ2-3; 12 bases line up with TRBD1. The CDR3 spans 15 residues. Germline V gives CDR1 LNHDA, CDR2 SQIVND (reference sequence). Germline trimming cut 5 bases from V and 7 bases from J; bases unmatched to any gene: 7. The CDR3 here is CASSPPGQGANTQYF. DNA of the CDR3: TGTGCCAGTAGTCCCCCGGGACAGGGGGCGAATACGCAGTATTTT.

The V and J genes are TRBV4-1 and TRBJ1-2, with TRBD1 matching over 9 bases. Germline values: CDR1 MGHRA, CDR2 YSYEKL. There are 18 residues in the CDR3. The J segment lost 1 base and the V segment lost 1 base, leaving 10 bases of the junction unmatched. CDR3 residues: CASSQGGDRAGLNYGYTF. Here the CDR3 DNA reads TGCGCCAGCAGCCAAGGAGGGGACAGGGCCGGACTTAACTATGGCTACACCTTC.

DNA for the CDR3: TGTGCCAGCAGTTATACAGCCAACTATGGCTACACCTTC. This encodes CASSYTANYGYTF. The V gene is TRBV6-5, the J gene TRBJ1-2; the D is unclear. Germline V gene data show CDR1 as MNHEY and CDR2 as SVGAGI. The ends were cut back, 3 bases at V and 2 bases at J, with 7 bases in the middle. The CDR3 is 13 residues long.

This clone occurred once. The rearrangement joins TRBV6-5 to TRBJ2-7; 7 bases map to TRBD1. Per germline, CDR1 MNHEY and CDR2 SVGAGI. There are 15 residues in the CDR3. V shed 6 bases, J shed 0 bases, and the junction held 8 bases outside the gene matches. The CDR3 coding sequence is TGTGCCAGCAGCGCCGGGACAGTTGGCTCCTACGAGCAGTACTTC. As protein: CASSAGTVGSYEQYF.

The genes are TRBV19 and TRBJ2-1, with D unresolved. Germline CDR1 is LNHDA and CDR2 is SQIVND (reference sequence). The V end was cut by 1 base, the J end by 7 bases, with 11 bases between. The CDR3 is made up of 14 amino acids. For the CDR3, the DNA is TGTGCCAGTAGTATAGCTAAGCGAGCGAATGAGCAGTTCTTC. Translated, it gives CASSIAKRANEQFF.

The chain joins TRBV10-3 to TRBJ1-6; 10 bases are a match to TRBD1. The CDR3 has 13 residues. Trimming cost V 3 bases and J 12 bases; bases outside gene matches: 2. CDR1 is ENHRY and CDR2 is SYGVKD in the germline V gene. CDR3 sequence reads: CAISEGQGGPLHF. As DNA, the CDR3 is TGTGCCATCAGTGAAGGACAGGGGGGACCCCTCCACTTT.

The chain is built from TRBV7-9 and TRBJ1-3; D is ambiguous. The V gene's germline CDR1 is SEHNR and CDR2 FQNEAQ (reference sequence). CDR3 length equals 12 residues. V lost 5 bases to trimming and J lost 4 bases, with 6 bases between them. The CDR3 protein is CASSRSGNTIYF. In DNA, the CDR3 is TGTGCCAGCAGCAGATCAGGAAACACCATATATTTT. Using reference TRBV7-9 and TRBJ1-3 for the parts outside the CDR3, the full variable domain is DTGVSQNPRHKITKRGQNVTFRCDPISEHNRLYWYRQTLGQGPEFLTYFQNEAQLEKSRLLSDRFSAERPKGSFSTLEIQRTEQGDSAMYLCASSRSGNTIYFGEGSWLTVV.

A note on this clone: Its ends do not fully match the called genes, so a read error is possible. The chain links TRBV5-4 to TRBJ2-1; tentatively, D is TRBD1 (6 bases). Per the germline V gene, CDR1 is SGHNT and CDR2 is YYREEE (reference sequence). The CDR3 loop spans 13 amino acids. CDR3 sequence reads: CASSLANSQGQVF. The CDR3 DNA reads as TGTGCCAGCAGCTTGGCCAATTCACAGGGTCAGGTCTTC.

This clone was seen a few times. The chain uses TRBV30 and TRBJ1-5; D gene uncertain. In germline, CDR1 is GTSNPN, CDR2 SVGIG (reference sequence). The V end lost 4 bases, the J end lost 2 bases, and 12 bases lay between the germline ends. This CDR3 has 14 residues. CDR3 nucleotide sequence: TGTGCCTGGACCACGGGCGGGGGCAATCAGCCCCAGCATTTT. It translates to CAWTTGGGNQPQHF.

CDR3 in amino acids: CASRAGSESPLHF. For the CDR3, the DNA is TGCGCCAGCAGGGCAGGGAGCGAATCACCCCTCCACTTT. The V gene is TRBV5-1, the J gene TRBJ1-6; maybe TRBD1 (5 bases). Trimming took off 5 bases at V and 10 bases at J, with 13 bases between the two ends. This CDR3 is 13 amino acids long. Per germline, CDR1 SGHRS and CDR2 YFSETQ.

This chain's CDR3 is CASSARDRTTNEKLFF. The CDR3 DNA follows: TGTGCCAGTAGTGCCCGGGACAGGACAACTAATGAAAAACTGTTTTTT. V gene TRBV19 combines with J gene TRBJ1-4, with 8 bases identical to TRBD1. Germline values: CDR1 LNHDA, CDR2 SQIVND (reference sequence). CDR3 length: 16 residues. With 5 bases clipped from V and 0 bases from J, the junction kept 5 bases outside the gene matches.

The chain recombines TRBV7-2 with TRBJ2-1; no definite D call. The V gene lost 1 base and the J gene lost 2 bases, with 9 bases spanning the gap. The V gene's germline CDR1 is SGHTA and CDR2 FQGNSA. The length of the CDR3 is 15 residues. The CDR3 region is CASSLVSDTYNEQFF. CDR3 DNA: TGTGCCAGCAGCTTAGTCTCGGATACCTACAATGAGCAGTTCTTC.

J is TRBJ2-7 and V is TRBV14; D unresolved. Trimming took off 1 base at V and 0 bases at J, with 13 bases between the two ends. Germline CDR1 SGHDN, CDR2 FVKESK. This CDR3 contains 16 residues. The chain's CDR3 is CASSQGSRTHSYEQYF. DNA of the CDR3: TGTGCCAGCAGCCAAGGGAGTCGGACCCACTCCTACGAGCAGTACTTC. The full variable domain, completed using reference TRBV14 and TRBJ2-7, is EAGVTQFPSHSVIEKGQTVTLRCDPISGHDNLYWYRRVMGKEIKFLLHFVKESKQDESGMPNNRFLAERTGGTYSTLKVQPAELEDSGVYFCASSQGSRTHSYEQYFGPGTRLTVT.

A note on this clone: Relative to the germline gene, one junction end is altered; a read error may explain this. The genes are TRBV5-1 and TRBJ2-7, with 14 bases fitting TRBD2. Germline V gene data show CDR1 as SGHRS and CDR2 as YFSETQ. CDR3 size: 15 residues. CDR3 nucleotide sequence: TGCGCCAGCAGCTTGGAGGGGACTAGCGGGAGCAATTGGAACTTC. Its protein is CASSLEGTSGSNWNF.

In regard to this clone: The junction does not match germline at one end; this may be a read error. V gene TRBV5-1 combines with J gene TRBJ2-2; 10 positions agree with TRBD1. CDR1 and CDR2 from the germline V gene are SGHRS and YFSETQ. The CDR3 consists of 18 residues. The CDR3 sequence: CASSLVPRQGAKTGELFF. The CDR3 DNA reads as TGCGCCAGCAGCTTGGTCCCCAGACAGGGGGCGAAAACCGGGGAGCTGTTTTTT.

The rearrangement uses TRBV30 and TRBJ1-4; TRBD1 aligns across 7 bases. The germline V gene has CDR1 GTSNPN and CDR2 SVGIG (reference sequence). Unmatched junction bases numbered 8, after V lost 6 bases and J lost 4 bases. This CDR3 has 14 amino acids. The CDR3 coding sequence is TGTGCCTGCAACGGACAGGTTCTTAATGAAAAACTGTTTTTT. This translates into CACNGQVLNEKLFF.

Details on this clone: The sample has other DNA sequences that encode this CDR3 too. V usage is TRBV7-9 and J usage is TRBJ1-1; no clear D gene. The germline V and J ends were trimmed by 1 base and 1 base, with 7 bases remaining between them. The CDR3 spans 14 residues. Germline V lookup: CDR1 SEHNR, CDR2 FQNEAQ (reference sequence). CDR3 amino acids: CASSLEGRNTEAFF. CDR3 coding DNA: TGTGCCAGCAGCTTAGAAGGGAGGAACACTGAAGCTTTCTTT.

This chain uses TRBV30 with TRBJ2-3, with D tentatively TRBD2 (5 bases). Trimming took 1 base from V and 8 from J, leaving 16 bases between them. Germline lookup yields CDR1 GTSNPN and CDR2 SVGIG (reference sequence). The CDR3 runs 14 residues. For the CDR3, the DNA is TGTGCCTGGAGTGGCGCTTTAAAGGAGGTTACGCAGTATTTT. Residues: CAWSGALKEVTQYF. Based on the CDR3 plus reference TRBV30 and TRBJ2-3, the full variable domain is SQTIHQWPATLVQPVGSPLSLECTVEGTSNPNLYWYRQAAGRGLQLLFYSVGIGQISSEVPQNLSASRPQDRQFILSSKKLLLSDSGFYLCAWSGALKEVTQYFGPGTRLTVL.